One and the same sample provided the 8 T cell receptor beta chains below, sequenced in a study of blood T cell repertoires in COVID-19. Generated by immunoSEQ multiplex PCR, the TCRdb table keeps only in-frame clones and is missing some. Of tens of thousands of clones in the sample, roughly four fifths were seen once. The sample consisted of peripheral blood. These receptor sequences come from a man aged 50-60 years with active or convalescent COVID-19.

The chain joins TRBV7-2 to TRBJ1-4; D call uncertain. The germline V gene has CDR1 SGHTA and CDR2 FQGNSA. This CDR3 region has 13 residues. Trimming took off 0 bases at V and 7 bases at J, with 6 bases between the two ends. Here the CDR3 reads CASSLASGEKLFF. In nucleotides, the CDR3 is TGTGCCAGCAGCTTAGCGTCGGGTGAAAAACTGTTTTTT.

A few counts support this clone. The V and J genes are TRBV28 and TRBJ2-4; D may be TRBD1 (6 bases). The germline V gene encodes CDR1 MDHEN and CDR2 SYDVKM. This CDR3 has 15 residues. V was clipped by 7 bases and J by 6 bases, with 19 bases between them. CDR3 sequence: CASTIGLGARNIQYF. Written as DNA, the CDR3 is TGTGCCAGCACTATAGGCTTGGGGGCGAGAAACATTCAGTACTTC.

The chain has TRBV6-2 or TRBV6-3 and TRBJ2-5; 7 bases align to TRBD2. The CDR3 runs to 14 residues. V trimming: 4 bases; J trimming: 3 bases; junction bases outside the gene matches: 5. Per germline, CDR1 MNHEY and CDR2 SVGEGT. The DNA for the CDR3 is TGTGCCAGCAGTTCTGGACTAGTCAAAGAGACCCAGTACTTC. It encodes CASSSGLVKETQYF.

J is TRBJ1-2 and V is TRBV3-1 (or the pseudogene TRBV3-2); TRBD1 matches 8 bases. Germline loops: CDR1 LGHDT, CDR2 YNNKEL (reference sequence). The J segment lost 7 bases and the V segment lost 1 base, leaving 5 bases of the junction unmatched. The length of the CDR3 is 14 residues. DNA for the CDR3: TGTGCCAGCAGCCAAGGTCAGACAGGGGTTGGCTACACCTTC. The encoded protein is CASSQGQTGVGYTF.

This clone turned up a few times. The chain uses TRBV7-9 and TRBJ2-2; 9 bases align to TRBD1. This CDR3 is built from 15 residues. V dropped 1 base and J dropped 4; count of bases not matched to a gene: 1. The V gene's germline CDR1 is SEHNR and CDR2 FQNEAQ (reference sequence). DNA of the CDR3: TGTGCCAGCAGCTTAGACAGGGGGCGCACCGGGGAGCTGTTTTTT. Its protein is CASSLDRGRTGELFF. The whole variable domain, remainder taken from reference TRBV7-9 and TRBJ2-2, is DTGVSQNPRHKITKRGQNVTFRCDPISEHNRLYWYRQTLGQGPEFLTYFQNEAQLEKSRLLSDRFSAERPKGSFSTLEIQRTEQGDSAMYLCASSLDRGRTGELFFGEGSRLTVL.

The chain has TRBV6-5 and TRBJ1-6; D not certain. The CDR3 sequence is 14 residues long. Trimming left V 0 bases short and J 8 bases short, with 8 bases between. In germline, CDR1 is MNHEY, CDR2 SVGAGI. The CDR3, as DNA: TGTGCCAGCAGTTACTCGGGCAGGTATTCACCCCTCCACTTT. Translated, it gives CASSYSGRYSPLHF.

This clone occurred a few times. The rearrangement links TRBV2 to TRBJ1-3, with D perhaps matching TRBD1 (6 bases). The CDR3 runs to 16 residues. Germline CDR1 and CDR2: SNHLY and FYNNEI. Between the trimmed V and J ends, which lost 4 bases and 3 bases, there was a span of 16 bases. The CDR3 reads CASSVGGGQSGNTIYF. Here the CDR3 DNA reads TGTGCCAGCAGTGTAGGCGGGGGACAAAGTGGAAACACCATATATTTT.

This chain uses TRBV5-1 with TRBJ2-3; TRBD1 aligns across 8 bases. J gave up 5 bases and V 6 bases, and 11 bases lay outside the gene matches. CDR1 and CDR2 from the germline V gene are SGHRS and YFSETQ. This CDR3 is 15 amino acids long. As DNA, the CDR3 is TGCGCCAGCAAACCTCAGGGACAGGAGGGAGATACGCAGTATTTT. This sequence encodes CASKPQGQEGDTQYF. Supplemented by reference TRBV5-1 and TRBJ2-3, the full variable domain reads KAGVTQTPRYLIKTRGQQVTLSCSPISGHRSVSWYQQTPGQGLQFLFEYFSETQRNKGNFPGRFSGRQFSNSRSEMNVSTLELGDSALYLCASKPQGQEGDTQYFGPGTRLTVL.